This T cell receptor beta chain was profiled in a study of CD8 T cells in ankylosing spondylitis. Points from the study as a whole: Disease-linked clones bore a CD8+ phenotype and were relatively rare in peripheral blood.

To note about this clonotype: Its antigen is not known.

MiXCR, run by TCRdb on the 5' RACE reads, gives a single entry per CDR3 protein. The sample lists roughly 90,000 distinct CDR3 sequences, roughly 8.3% occurring once. V was clipped by 2 bases and J by 3 bases, with 13 bases between them. The germline V gene encodes CDR1 SEHNR and CDR2 FQNEAQ (reference sequence). The CDR3 loop spans 15 amino acids. The chain joins TRBV7-9 to TRBJ1-1, with D hard to call. The sequence was collected from a male donor with ankylosing spondylitis or in good health (not recorded which). Material for sequencing was blood, either unsorted or a sorted T cell fraction (not recorded which). The chain's CDR3 is CASSLLRVTDTEAFF. In nucleotides, the CDR3 is TGTGCCAGCAGCTTACTACGGGTAACCGACACTGAAGCTTTCTTT.